This TCR beta chain was identified during a study of regulatory T cells in long-lasting Graves disease. Study-level points and caveats: Favoring TRBV28, TRBJ1-2 and TRBJ2-5 was a feature seen in persistent disease. The number of shared public clonotypes was higher in persistent patients (approximately 2,600) than new patients (about 910).

In building TCR beta libraries, iRepertoire HTBI primers were used together with Arm-PCR of CDR3 regions. MiXCR, run by TCRdb on the multiplex PCR reads, gives a single entry per CDR3 protein. The sample yields around 400,000 distinct CDR3 sequences, roughly a sixth seen once. Stated time point: newly diagnosed GD, antithyroid drugs for less than 3 months. PBMC RNA served as the TCR library source. Enrollment of patients was through an endocrinology department in Xi'an, China. CDR3 length: 15 residues. Trimming removed 0 bases from V and 0 bases from J, with 9 bases in between. Germline assignment: CDR1 SGHTS and CDR2 YDEGEE. The sample holds many counts of this clonotype. Its target is unknown.

Sequencing used peripheral blood mononuclear cells (PBMCs), obtained at new diagnosis, from a patient treated with antithyroid drugs. The chain is built from TRBV5-8 and TRBJ1-1, with a possible D match to TRBD1 (5 bases). The clonotype originates from a female donor with Graves disease. Written as DNA, the CDR3 is TGTGCCAGCAGCTTGGTAAGGGGCATGAACACTGAAGCTTTCTTT. Translation gives CASSLVRGMNTEAFF.